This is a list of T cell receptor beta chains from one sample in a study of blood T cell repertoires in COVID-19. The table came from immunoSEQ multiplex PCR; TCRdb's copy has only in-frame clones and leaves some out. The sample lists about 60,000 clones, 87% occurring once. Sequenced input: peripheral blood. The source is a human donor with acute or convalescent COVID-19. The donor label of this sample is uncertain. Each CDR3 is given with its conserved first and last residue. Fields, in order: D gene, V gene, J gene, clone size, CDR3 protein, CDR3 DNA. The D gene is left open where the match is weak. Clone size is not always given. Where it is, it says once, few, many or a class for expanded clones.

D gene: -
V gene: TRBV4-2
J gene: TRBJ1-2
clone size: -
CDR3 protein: CASSQPPAANYGYTF
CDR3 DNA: TGTGCCAGCAGCCAACCCCCCGCGGCTAACTATGGCTACACCTTC

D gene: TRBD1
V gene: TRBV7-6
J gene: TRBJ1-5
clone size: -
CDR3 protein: CASSPGPGAWGQQNQPQHF
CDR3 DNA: TGTGCCAGCAGCCCAGGCCCAGGGGCGTGGGGACAGCAAAATCAGCCCCAGCATTTT

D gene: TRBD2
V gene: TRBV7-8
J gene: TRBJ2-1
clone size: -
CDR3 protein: CASSLVPRAGGQFF
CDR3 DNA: TGTGCCAGCAGCTTAGTCCCCCGCGCGGGAGGGCAGTTCTTC

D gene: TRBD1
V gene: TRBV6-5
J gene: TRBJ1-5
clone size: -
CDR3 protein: CASSLGQGGGQPQHF
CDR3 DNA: TGTGCCAGCAGCCTTGGACAGGGGGGCGGTCAGCCCCAGCATTTT

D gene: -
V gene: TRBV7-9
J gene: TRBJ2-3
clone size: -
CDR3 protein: CASSLGTVPSTQYF
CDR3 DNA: TGTGCCAGCAGCTTAGGGACAGTTCCGAGTACGCAGTATTTT

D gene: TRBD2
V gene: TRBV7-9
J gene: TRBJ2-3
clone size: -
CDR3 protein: CASSLTSGGVTQYF
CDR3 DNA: TGTGCCAGCAGCTTGACTAGCGGGGGAGTTACGCAGTATTTT

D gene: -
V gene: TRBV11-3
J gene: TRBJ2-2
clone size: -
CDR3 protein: CASSPIREAGELFF
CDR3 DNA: TGTGCCAGCAGCCCCATCAGGGAGGCCGGGGAGCTGTTTTTT

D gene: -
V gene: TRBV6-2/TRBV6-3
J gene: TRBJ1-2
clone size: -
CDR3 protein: CASSLDSNYGYTF
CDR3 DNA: TGTGCCAGCAGTTTGGACAGCAACTATGGCTACACCTTC

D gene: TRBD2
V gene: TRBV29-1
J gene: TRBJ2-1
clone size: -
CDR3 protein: CSVKRESSYNEQFF
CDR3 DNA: TGCAGCGTCAAGCGGGAATCCTCCTACAATGAGCAGTTCTTC

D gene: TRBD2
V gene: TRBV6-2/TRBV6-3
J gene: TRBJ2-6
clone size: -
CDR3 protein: CASSLLGLAEGKILTF
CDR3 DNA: TGTGCCAGCAGTCTGCTTGGACTAGCGGAGGGGAAGATCCTGACTTTC

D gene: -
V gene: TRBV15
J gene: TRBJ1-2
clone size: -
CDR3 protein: CATSRDITGNYGYTF
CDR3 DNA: TGTGCCACCAGCAGAGATATAACAGGGAACTATGGCTACACCTTC

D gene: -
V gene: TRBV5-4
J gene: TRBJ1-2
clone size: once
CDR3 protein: CASSPGGLHRSNYGYTF
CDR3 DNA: TGTGCCAGCAGCCCGGGGGGGCTCCACCGGTCAAACTATGGCTACACCTTC

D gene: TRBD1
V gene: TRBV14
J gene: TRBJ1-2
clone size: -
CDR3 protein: CASSQAARQGARGYTF
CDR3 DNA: TGTGCCAGCAGCCAAGCCGCGAGACAGGGGGCGCGTGGCTACACCTTC

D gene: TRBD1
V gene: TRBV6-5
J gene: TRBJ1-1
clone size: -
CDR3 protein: CASSWTGAMNTEAFF
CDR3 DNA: TGTGCCAGCAGTTGGACAGGGGCAATGAACACTGAAGCTTTCTTT

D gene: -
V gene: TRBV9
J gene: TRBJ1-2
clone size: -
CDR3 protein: CASSVGQGLGYGYTF
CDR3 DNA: TGTGCCAGCAGCGTAGGGCAGGGACTCGGCTATGGCTACACCTTC

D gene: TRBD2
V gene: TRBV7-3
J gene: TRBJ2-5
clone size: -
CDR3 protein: CASSLTRTSGKEGVETQYF
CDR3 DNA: TGTGCCAGCAGCTTAACGAGGACTAGCGGGAAGGAAGGGGTGGAGACCCAGTACTTC

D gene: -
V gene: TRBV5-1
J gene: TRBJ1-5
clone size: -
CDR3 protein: CASSLEGESNQPQHF
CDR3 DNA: TGCGCCAGCAGCTTGGAGGGGGAAAGCAATCAGCCCCAGCATTTT

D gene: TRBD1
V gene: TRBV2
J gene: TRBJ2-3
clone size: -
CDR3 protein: CASSGDRGTDTQYF
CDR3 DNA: TGTGCCAGCAGTGGCGACAGGGGCACAGATACGCAGTATTTT

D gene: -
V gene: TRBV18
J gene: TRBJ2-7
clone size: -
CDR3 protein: CASSPPSSYEQYF
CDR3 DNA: TGTGCCAGCTCACCACCGTCGTCCTACGAGCAGTACTTC

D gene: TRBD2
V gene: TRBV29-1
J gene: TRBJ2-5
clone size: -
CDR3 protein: CSVWGLAGVGETQYF
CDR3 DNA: TGCAGCGTCTGGGGGCTAGCGGGAGTAGGAGAGACCCAGTACTTC

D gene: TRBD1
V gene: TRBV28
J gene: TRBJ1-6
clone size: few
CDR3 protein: CASRLSGGGGSPLHF
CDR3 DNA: TGTGCCAGCAGGCTGTCAGGGGGCGGGGGCTCACCCCTCCACTTT

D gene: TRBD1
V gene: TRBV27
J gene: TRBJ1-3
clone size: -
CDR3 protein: CASSFDRGYTIYF
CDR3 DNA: TGTGCCAGCAGTTTCGACAGGGGATACACCATATATTTT

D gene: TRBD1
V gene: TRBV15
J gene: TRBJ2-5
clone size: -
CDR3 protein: CATSNWGQGVGETQYF
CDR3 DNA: TGTGCCACCAGCAATTGGGGTCAGGGGGTAGGGGAGACCCAGTACTTC

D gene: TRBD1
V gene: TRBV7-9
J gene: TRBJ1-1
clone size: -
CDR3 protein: CASSPTTGLNEAFF
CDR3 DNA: TGTGCCAGCAGCCCTACGACAGGGTTGAATGAAGCTTTCTTT

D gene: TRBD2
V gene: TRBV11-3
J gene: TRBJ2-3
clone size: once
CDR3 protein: CASSLRGGQDTQYF
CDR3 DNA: TGTGCCAGCAGCTTGCGGGGGGGCCAGGATACGCAGTATTTT

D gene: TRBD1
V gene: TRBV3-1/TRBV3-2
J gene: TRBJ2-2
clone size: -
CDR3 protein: CASSAQGGTTGELFF
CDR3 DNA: TGTGCCAGCAGCGCCCAAGGGGGCACAACCGGGGAGCTGTTTTTT

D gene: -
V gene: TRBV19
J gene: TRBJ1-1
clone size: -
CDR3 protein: CASIYGTEAFF
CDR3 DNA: TGTGCCAGTATATACGGCACTGAAGCTTTCTTT